This TCR beta chain came from a study of blood T cell repertoires in COVID-19. Whole-study context: Collection of acute and convalescent COVID-19 samples took place in the United States, Italy and Spain.

Germline loops: CDR1 KGHDR, CDR2 SFDVKD. The CDR3 loop spans 16 amino acids. V was pared by 3 bases and J by 0 bases, with 2 bases of the junction left unmatched. Symptom resolution, clearance, or two negative PCRs marked the recovered donors of Cohort 3. This table comes from immunoSEQ multiplex PCR, and its TCRdb copy is limited to in-frame clones, with some not included. Among roughly 200,000 clones listed, approximately 81% were seen once. This sequence was found in a middle-aged man who had recovered from COVID-19. The sequenced sample was PBMCs or T cells enriched from blood (not recorded which). V is TRBV24-1 and J is TRBJ2-1; 9 nucleotides match TRBD1. The CDR3 loop reads CATSDTGGVSYNEQFF. Here the CDR3 DNA reads TGTGCCACCAGTGATACAGGGGGCGTCTCCTACAATGAGCAGTTCTTC.